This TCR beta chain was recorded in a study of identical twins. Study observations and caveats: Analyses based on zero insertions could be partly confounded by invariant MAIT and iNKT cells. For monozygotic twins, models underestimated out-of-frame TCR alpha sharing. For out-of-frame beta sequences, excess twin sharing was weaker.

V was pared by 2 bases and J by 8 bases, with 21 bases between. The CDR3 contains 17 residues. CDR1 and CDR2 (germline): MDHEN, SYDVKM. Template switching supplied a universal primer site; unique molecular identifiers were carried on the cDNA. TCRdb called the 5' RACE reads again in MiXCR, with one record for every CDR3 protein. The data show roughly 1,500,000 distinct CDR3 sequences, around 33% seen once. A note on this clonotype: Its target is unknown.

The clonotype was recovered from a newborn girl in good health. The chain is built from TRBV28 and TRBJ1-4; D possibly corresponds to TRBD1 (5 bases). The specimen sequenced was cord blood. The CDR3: CASSLNPTRGREEKLFF. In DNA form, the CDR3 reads TGTGCCAGCAGTTTAAACCCCACAAGGGGAAGGGAAGAAAAACTGTTTTTT.